The 8 T cell receptor beta chains below were found in one sample sequenced in a study of T-cell memory formation after mild COVID-19. TCRdb re-derived calls from the 5' RACE reads in MiXCR, one entry per CDR3 protein. This repertoire shows 540,000 or so distinct CDR3 sequences, roughly 20% found once; its top ten account for about an eighth. Sequencing used PBMCs or a T cell subset sorted from them (not recorded which). The receptors here all came from an adult woman who had mild COVID-19 (a few samples of this study predate the infection). Cell type and time point are not known.

This CDR3 is CASSQGVGKTQYF. CDR3 DNA sequence: TGTGCCAGCTCCCAGGGGGTAGGGAAGACCCAGTACTTC. The V and J genes are TRBV2 and TRBJ2-5; 7 bases are a match to TRBD1. V dropped 8 bases and J dropped 6; count of bases not matched to a gene: 9. This CDR3 has 13 residues. The germline CDR1 and CDR2 sequences are SNHLY and FYNNEI.

V is TRBV5-1 and J is TRBJ2-4, with D possibly being TRBD1 (6 bases). CDR1 and CDR2 from the germline V gene are SGHRS and YFSETQ. V lost 4 bases and J lost 0, with 11 bases in between. The CDR3 has 15 residues. The CDR3 nucleotides are TGCGCCAGCAGCCCAGGGGTGATAGCCAAAAACATTCAGTACTTC. Amino acid sequence: CASSPGVIAKNIQYF.

In this sample, this clonotype turned up a few times. J is TRBJ1-1 and V is TRBV7-9, with no clear D. The CDR3 runs to 13 residues. The V end was cut by 5 bases, the J end by 1 base, with 8 bases between. Germline loops: CDR1 SEHNR, CDR2 FQNEAQ (reference sequence). The CDR3 DNA sequence: TGTGCCAGCAGCAAGAGTTGGAACACTGAAGCTTTCTTT. It translates to CASSKSWNTEAFF.

This sequence joins TRBV5-1 and TRBJ2-1; TRBD2 might be the D (6 bases). The CDR3 is 18 amino acids. Germline CDR1 and CDR2: SGHRS and YFSETQ. V lost 3 bases and J 0 bases, leaving 19 bases between the germline ends. CDR3 DNA: TGCGCCAGCAGCTCCGGAGGACTGGGGGGTCTCTCCTACAATGAGCAGTTCTTC. This codes for CASSSGGLGGLSYNEQFF.

The rearrangement joins TRBV19 to TRBJ2-7; D remains ambiguous. From germline, CDR1 is LNHDA and CDR2 SQIVND (reference sequence). The CDR3 spans 13 residues. Between the trimmed V and J ends, which lost 1 base and 3 bases, there was a span of 7 bases. For the CDR3, the DNA is TGTGCCAGTAGTATAGGTGGCCACTACGAGCAGTACTTC. Its protein is CASSIGGHYEQYF.

This clonotype was recorded a few times. The rearrangement joins TRBV2 to TRBJ2-7; possibly TRBD1 for D (5 bases). V lost 1 base and J 5 bases, leaving 9 bases between the germline ends. The CDR3 is 13 residues long. Germline CDR1 is SNHLY and CDR2 is FYNNEI. CDR3 residues: CASSEGGSDEQYF. CDR3 nucleotide sequence: TGTGCCAGCAGTGAAGGGGGCAGTGACGAGCAGTACTTC.

This clonotype appeared a few times. V gene TRBV6-2 or TRBV6-3 combines with J gene TRBJ2-7; TRBD2 matches 12 bases. V lost 5 bases to trimming and J lost 3 bases; unmatched junction nucleotides: 5. The V gene's germline CDR1 is MNHEY and CDR2 SVGEGT. The CDR3 sequence is 15 residues long. The CDR3 DNA sequence: TGTGCCAGCAGTCTCCGACTAGCGGGAGACTACGAGCAGTACTTC. It yields the protein CASSLRLAGDYEQYF.

This chain joins TRBV2 and TRBJ1-4, with D possibly TRBD1 on 5 matching bases. CDR1 and CDR2 from the germline V gene are SNHLY and FYNNEI. V was cut by 2 bases and J by 8 bases, with 15 bases left in between. The CDR3 length is 15 residues. For the CDR3, the DNA is TGTGCCAGCAGTGAAAATGGGCAGGGCCCCGAAAAACTGTTTTTT. Amino acid sequence: CASSENGQGPEKLFF.